A selection of T cell receptor beta chains follows, all from one sample in a study of blood T cell repertoires in COVID-19. Sequenced by immunoSEQ multiplex PCR; TCRdb stores in-frame clones only, minus some. Here the sample spans under 150,000 clones, around nine tenths being singletons. The source material was PBMCs or T cells enriched from blood (not recorded which). The source is a woman between 45 and 65 years old who had recovered from COVID-19. The CDR3 runs from the conserved cysteine through the conserved F or W. The D gene is left open where the match is weak. Only some rows state a clone size, as once, few, many or a class for expanded clones.

D gene	V gene	clone size	J gene	CDR3 protein	CDR3 DNA
.	TRBV7-9	.	TRBJ1-2	CASSSIDKREEGYTF	TGTGCCAGCAGCTCCATAGATAAACGGGAAGAGGGCTACACCTTC
TRBD1	TRBV27	.	TRBJ2-7	CASSSGQGAWIEQYF	TGTGCCAGCAGTTCCGGCCAGGGGGCGTGGATCGAGCAGTACTTC
TRBD1	TRBV5-6	.	TRBJ2-7	CASSSGQVFSYEQYF	TGTGCCAGCAGCTCTGGACAGGTTTTTAGTTACGAGCAGTACTTC
TRBD1	TRBV27	.	TRBJ1-1	CASSPGTGLNTEAFF	TGTGCCAGCAGTCCCGGGACAGGCCTGAACACTGAAGCTTTCTTT
.	TRBV24-1	once	TRBJ1-5	CATYGLNGQPQHF	TGTGCCACATATGGACTGAACGGTCAGCCCCAGCATTTT
TRBD1	TRBV27	.	TRBJ2-2	CASSIQGPGELFF	TGTGCCAGCAGTATACAGGGGCCCGGGGAGCTGTTTTTT
TRBD2	TRBV7-2	.	TRBJ2-3	CASSLGLRGFRGDTQYF	TGTGCCAGCAGCTTAGGCTTGCGGGGGTTCCGGGGGGATACGCAGTATTTT
.	TRBV6-2/TRBV6-3	.	TRBJ2-5	CASSGAFWETQYF	TGTGCCAGCAGCGGGGCATTTTGGGAGACCCAGTACTTC
.	TRBV6-5	.	TRBJ1-3	CASSHQGRANTIYF	TGTGCCAGCAGTCATCAGGGTCGGGCAAACACCATATATTTT
.	TRBV14	.	TRBJ1-1	CASSRGGYRMNTEAFF	TGTGCCAGCAGCCGTGGGGGGTATAGAATGAACACTGAAGCTTTCTTT
TRBD2	TRBV5-1	.	TRBJ2-5	CASSLEAGGAAETQYF	TGCGCCAGCAGCTTGGAGGCCGGGGGGGCTGCGGAGACCCAGTACTTC
.	TRBV18	.	TRBJ1-1	CASSPPLSPGWMNTEAFF	TGTGCCAGCTCACCACCCCTGAGTCCGGGGTGGATGAACACTGAAGCTTTCTTT
.	TRBV11-2	.	TRBJ1-4	CASSLDFTGTTNEKLFF	TGTGCCAGCAGCTTAGATTTTACAGGCACAACTAATGAAAAACTGTTTTTT
TRBD1	TRBV7-6	.	TRBJ2-3	CASSLETGQGGDTQYF	TGTGCCAGCAGCTTAGAAACCGGACAGGGGGGGGATACGCAGTATTTT
.	TRBV11-3	.	TRBJ2-2	CASSTGGPGELFF	TGTGCCAGCAGCACCGGGGGACCCGGGGAGCTGTTTTTT
TRBD2	TRBV7-8	few	TRBJ2-3	CASSPLNGGVGDTQYF	TGTGCCAGCAGCCCACTAAACGGGGGGGTGGGAGATACGCAGTATTTT
TRBD2	TRBV13	.	TRBJ2-1	CASSSFGVLAEGFDEQFF	TGTGCCAGCAGCTCCTTTGGGGTACTAGCGGAAGGGTTTGATGAGCAGTTCTTC
.	TRBV27	.	TRBJ2-7	CASSSLSGRYEQYF	TGTGCCAGCAGTTCGCTTTCAGGCCGCTACGAGCAGTACTTC
.	TRBV14	.	TRBJ1-3	CASSLGRTERNTIYF	TGTGCCAGCAGCCTTGGTAGGACAGAGAGAAACACCATATATTTT
TRBD1	TRBV5-1	.	TRBJ2-3	CASSPGQASTDTQYF	TGCGCCAGCAGCCCCGGACAGGCCAGCACAGATACGCAGTATTTT
.	TRBV20-1	.	TRBJ1-6	CSASIQDSSPLHF	TGCAGTGCTAGTATCCAGGACTCCTCACCCCTCCACTTT
.	TRBV19	once	TRBJ1-1	CASSIMGRSNTEAFF	TGTGCCAGTAGTATCATGGGCAGGTCGAACACTGAAGCTTTCTTT
.	TRBV27	.	TRBJ2-7	CASSLSPGVNEQYF	TGTGCCAGCAGTTTATCGCCAGGGGTAAACGAGCAGTACTTC
TRBD2	TRBV4-1	.	TRBJ2-3	CASSQVAGGLIDTQYF	TGCGCCAGCAGCCAGGTAGCGGGGGGGTTAATAGATACGCAGTATTTT
.	TRBV5-1	few	TRBJ2-7	CASSLVGGTYEQYF	TGCGCCAGCAGCTTGGTGGGGGGAACCTACGAGCAGTACTTC
TRBD2	TRBV11-2	.	TRBJ2-5	CASRLAGVETQYF	TGTGCCAGCCGACTAGCGGGTGTTGAGACCCAGTACTTC
TRBD1	TRBV2	.	TRBJ1-2	CASRSTGGNYGYTF	TGTGCCAGCAGGTCGACAGGGGGGAACTATGGCTACACCTTC
.	TRBV30	.	TRBJ2-7	CAWDAGTYEQYF	TGTGCCTGGGACGCGGGGACCTACGAGCAGTACTTC
TRBD2	TRBV5-1	.	TRBJ2-1	CASSSGLANSHEQFF	TGCGCCAGCAGTTCAGGACTAGCGAATTCCCATGAGCAGTTCTTC
TRBD2	TRBV5-1	.	TRBJ2-3	CASNRGTSRYF	TGCGCCAGCAATCGCGGGACTAGTCGGTATTTT
TRBD1	TRBV5-6	.	TRBJ1-2	CASSRGQGPTNYGYTF	TGTGCCAGCAGCAGGGGACAGGGCCCGACCAACTATGGCTACACCTTC
.	TRBV19	once	TRBJ2-4	CASSRALARVNSKNIQYF	TGTGCCAGTAGTAGGGCTTTAGCCAGGGTGAATTCCAAAAACATTCAGTACTTC
TRBD1	TRBV9	.	TRBJ1-1	CASSPGQGLDTEAFF	TGTGCCAGCAGCCCGGGACAGGGGCTGGACACTGAAGCTTTCTTT
.	TRBV27	.	TRBJ1-2	CASSLSQGTEGYTF	TGTGCCAGCAGTTTATCCCAGGGAACGGAGGGCTACACCTTC
.	TRBV15	.	TRBJ1-6	CATSRAQTVPYSPLHF	TGTGCCACCAGCAGAGCCCAGACAGTACCCTATTCACCCCTCCACTTT
.	TRBV12-3/TRBV12-4	few	TRBJ1-5	CASSFREGQPQHF	TGTGCCAGCAGTTTCAGGGAAGGGCAGCCCCAGCATTTT
.	TRBV15	.	TRBJ2-7	CATSRGQASRTGQYF	TGTGCCACCAGCAGAGGACAGGCCTCCCGTACAGGGCAGTACTTC
TRBD1	TRBV11-2	.	TRBJ1-6	CASSLGGGTGTGSLHF	TGTGCCAGCAGCTTAGGGGGGGGGACAGGGACCGGGTCCCTCCACTTT
TRBD2	TRBV19	.	TRBJ2-3	CASSKKRTSGGAADTQYF	TGTGCCAGTAGTAAAAAAAGGACTAGCGGGGGGGCAGCAGATACGCAGTATTTT
TRBD1	TRBV5-1	.	TRBJ2-7	CASSFAWTGVDEQYF	TGCGCCAGCAGCTTTGCGTGGACAGGGGTGGACGAGCAGTACTTC
.	TRBV30	.	TRBJ2-1	CAWSLPNEQFF	TGTGCCTGGAGTCTTCCTAATGAGCAGTTCTTC
TRBD1	TRBV19	.	TRBJ2-5	CASRRDSYSAQETQYF	TGTGCCAGTAGAAGGGACAGCTACTCAGCCCAAGAGACCCAGTACTTC
TRBD1	TRBV6-5	.	TRBJ1-2	CASTVLGQGNGYTF	TGTGCCAGCACGGTATTGGGACAGGGGAATGGCTACACCTTC
.	TRBV14	.	TRBJ2-2	CASSQTRVSGTGELFF	TGTGCCAGCAGCCAGACCCGGGTCAGTGGGACCGGGGAGCTGTTTTTT
TRBD1	TRBV7-9	.	TRBJ1-2	CASSRGRTGSNYGYTF	TGTGCCAGCAGCCGGGGTCGGACAGGGAGTAACTATGGCTACACCTTC
.	TRBV7-8	.	TRBJ2-7	CASSYPGIGEQYF	TGTGCCAGCAGCTATCCAGGGATTGGCGAGCAGTACTTC
.	TRBV5-1	.	TRBJ2-1	CASSPSQIRDVNEQFF	TGCGCCAGCAGCCCCTCACAGATACGTGATGTGAATGAGCAGTTCTTC
.	TRBV27	.	TRBJ1-2	CASSPEAGWYYGYTF	TGTGCCAGCAGCCCAGAGGCAGGGTGGTACTATGGCTACACCTTC
TRBD2	TRBV5-6	once	TRBJ2-3	CASSLAGTITDTQYF	TGTGCCAGCAGCTTGGCAGGGACTATCACAGATACGCAGTATTTT
.	TRBV3-1/TRBV3-2	.	TRBJ1-1	CASSRATMNTEAFF	TGTGCCAGCAGCCGCGCTACCATGAACACTGAAGCTTTCTTT
.	TRBV7-8	.	TRBJ2-7	CASSLGTSSYEQYF	TGTGCCAGCAGCTTAGGTACAAGCTCCTACGAGCAGTACTTC